The 18 T cell receptor beta chains in this list originate from one sample, sequenced in a study of blood T cell repertoires in COVID-19. This table comes from immunoSEQ multiplex PCR, and its TCRdb copy is limited to in-frame clones, with some not included. The sample shows approximately 230,000 clones, 86% of them seen only once. Sequenced material: peripheral blood. Receptors originate from a man aged 25-40 years who had recovered from COVID-19.

The table lists this clone with a few counts. The rearrangement links TRBV6-5 to TRBJ1-1; tentatively, D is TRBD1 (5 bases). CDR1 and CDR2 from the germline V gene are MNHEY and SVGAGI. This CDR3 has 13 residues. Trimming removed 11 bases at V and 1 base at J, with 14 bases between. The CDR3 nucleotides read TGTGCCGGATCATTCGACAGGAACACTGAAGCTTTCTTT. It yields the protein CAGSFDRNTEAFF.

The rearrangement links TRBV3-1 (or the pseudogene TRBV3-2) to TRBJ1-1; the D is unclear. Germline loops: CDR1 LGHDT, CDR2 YNNKEL (reference sequence). Deletions cut 1 base from V and 8 bases from J, with 8 bases between. The CDR3 has 12 residues. The CDR3 loop is CASSQAPLEAFF. The CDR3 DNA reads TGTGCCAGCAGCCAAGCCCCCTTAGAAGCTTTCTTT.

The rearrangement uses TRBV4-1 and TRBJ2-1; a possible D gene is TRBD2 (5 bases). The V gene's germline CDR1 is MGHRA and CDR2 YSYEKL. The CDR3 loop spans 13 amino acids. Trimming took off 6 bases at V and 5 bases at J, with 11 bases between the two ends. The CDR3 nucleotides are TGCGCCAGCAGGAGGATAGCGAACAATGAGCAGTTCTTC. As protein: CASRRIANNEQFF.

The J gene is TRBJ1-6, the V gene TRBV5-4; D perhaps matches TRBD1 (6 bases). CDR1 is SGHNT and CDR2 is YYREEE in the germline V gene (reference sequence). V gave up 4 bases and J gave up 6 bases, with 17 bases separating them. CDR3 length: 16 residues. The CDR3 nucleotides read TGTGCCAGCAGCCCCGATCTTGACAGGTTTAATTCACCCCTCCACTTT. This translates into CASSPDLDRFNSPLHF.

The genes are TRBV7-2 and TRBJ2-5; 8 bases line up with TRBD2. V lost 1 base and J lost 5; bases outside the gene matches: 12. Germline V lookup: CDR1 SGHTA, CDR2 FQGNSA. This CDR3 region has 17 residues. CDR3 amino acids: CASSLDGGLVGLETQYF. Written as DNA, the CDR3 is TGTGCCAGCAGCTTAGACGGGGGACTAGTCGGTCTGGAGACCCAGTACTTC.

V gene TRBV5-1 combines with J gene TRBJ2-7; D possibly corresponds to TRBD2 (7 bases). Between the trimmed V and J ends, which lost 4 bases and 2 bases, there was a span of 16 bases. Germline V gene lookup returns CDR1 SGHRS and CDR2 YFSETQ. This CDR3 is 15 amino acids long. This CDR3 is CASSRGAGSTYEQYF. The CDR3 nucleotides read TGCGCCAGCAGCCGGGGGGCAGGGTCTACCTACGAGCAGTACTTC.

J is TRBJ1-2 and V is TRBV29-1, with D perhaps matching TRBD1 (5 bases). CDR1 and CDR2 (germline): SQVTM, ANQGSEA. The CDR3 spans 13 residues. V lost 0 bases and J 7 bases, leaving 12 bases between the germline ends. DNA of the CDR3: TGCAGCGTTGAAGATCGAACAGGCCCTGGCTACACCTTC. It is translated as CSVEDRTGPGYTF.

The V call is TRBV5-1, the J call TRBJ2-7; 12 bases match TRBD1. Germline V gene lookup returns CDR1 SGHRS and CDR2 YFSETQ. The CDR3 length is 18 residues. V lost 4 bases to trimming and J lost 0 bases; unmatched junction nucleotides: 11. CDR3 residues: CASSRFSGQGAGSYEQYF. The CDR3 DNA sequence: TGCGCCAGCAGCCGTTTCTCGGGACAGGGGGCCGGCTCCTACGAGCAGTACTTC.

This clone was seen once. The gene calls are TRBV4-2 and TRBJ2-1; 12 positions agree with TRBD2. The CDR3 has 16 residues. Germline V CDR1 and CDR2: LGHNA, YNFKEQ. Unmatched junction bases numbered 6, after V lost 0 bases and J lost 9 bases. The CDR3 DNA is TGTGCCAGCAGCCAAGATCCGACTAGCGGGGGCCGTGAGCAGTTCTTC. Amino acids: CASSQDPTSGGREQFF.

The gene calls are TRBV3-1 (or the pseudogene TRBV3-2) and TRBJ1-5; no clear D. Germline CDR1 LGHDT, CDR2 YNNKEL (reference sequence). The CDR3 sequence is 14 residues long. V gave up 4 bases and J gave up 1 base, with 8 bases separating them. CDR3 region: CASSPERSNQPQHF. CDR3 bases: TGTGCCAGCAGCCCTGAACGGAGCAATCAGCCCCAGCATTTT.

This clone was detected a few times. The rearrangement links TRBV7-9 to TRBJ2-7, with 7 positions matching TRBD1. CDR3 size: 13 residues. Germline CDR1 SEHNR, CDR2 FQNEAQ (reference sequence). V shed 3 bases and J 3 bases; nucleotides not matched to a gene: 2. The CDR3 spells CASSFDRVYEQYF. The CDR3 region has the DNA TGTGCCAGCAGCTTCGACAGGGTCTACGAGCAGTACTTC.

The chain has TRBV19 and TRBJ1-4, with 9 bases that match TRBD1. Looked up from germline, CDR1 is LNHDA and CDR2 is SQIVND (reference sequence). V lost 2 bases and J lost 7; bases outside the gene matches: 5. This CDR3 has 15 residues. Here the CDR3 reads CASSILGTGSEKLFF. The CDR3 DNA reads as TGTGCCAGTAGTATACTGGGGACAGGGAGTGAAAAACTGTTTTTT.

The chain uses TRBV29-1 and TRBJ2-5; TRBD2 agrees at 11 bases. Germline trimming cut 0 bases from V and 4 bases from J; bases unmatched to any gene: 10. CDR1 and CDR2 from the germline V gene are SQVTM and ANQGSEA. The CDR3 is made up of 17 amino acids. The CDR3 region is CSVEDLSLAGGAETQYF. The CDR3 coding sequence is TGCAGCGTTGAAGATCTATCTCTAGCGGGGGGTGCAGAGACCCAGTACTTC.

J is TRBJ2-6 and V is TRBV4-3; D not certain. Germline assignment: CDR1 LGHNA and CDR2 YSLEER. Trimming took off 0 bases at V and 4 bases at J, with 10 bases between the two ends. The CDR3 contains 16 residues. Written as DNA, the CDR3 is TGCGCCAGCAGCCAAGAAGTCGTGGCCGGGGCCAACGTCCTGACTTTC. Protein: CASSQEVVAGANVLTF.

The rearrangement uses TRBV6-5 and TRBJ2-6; unclear D gene. In germline, CDR1 is MNHEY, CDR2 SVGAGI. The CDR3 has 16 residues. The ends were cut back, 2 bases at V and 2 bases at J, with 10 bases in the middle. CDR3 protein: CASSYPIRPGANVLTF. The CDR3 DNA follows: TGTGCCAGCAGTTACCCTATCAGGCCTGGGGCCAACGTCCTGACTTTC.

As for this clone: This CDR3 is also generated by other DNA sequences in the sample. For the CDR3, the DNA is TGTGCCAGCAGCTTCAAAGGGGGCGACAATCAGCCCCAGCATTTT. Its protein product is CASSFKGGDNQPQHF. This chain joins TRBV5-5 and TRBJ1-5, with 7 bases identical to TRBD1. This CDR3 has 15 residues. Losses at the gene ends were 2 bases for V and 3 bases for J; bases not matched to a gene: 5. Germline values: CDR1 SGHKS, CDR2 YYEKEE (reference sequence).

The CDR3 sequence is CASRLVRADFRKGYTF. DNA of the CDR3: TGCGCCAGCAGGTTGGTTCGGGCGGACTTTCGCAAGGGCTACACCTTC. This chain joins TRBV23-1 and TRBJ1-2; D unclear. TRBV23-1 is an open reading frame, and its role is uncertain. The CDR3 runs to 16 residues. Trimming took off 6 bases at V and 8 bases at J, with 25 bases between the two ends.

The chain uses TRBV30 and TRBJ2-2; 12 bases line up with TRBD2. The J segment lost 5 bases and the V segment lost 2 bases, leaving 9 bases of the junction unmatched. The CDR3 has 17 residues. CDR1 is GTSNPN, CDR2 SVGIG, per germline (reference sequence). The CDR3 sequence: CAWSPLLAGGPTGELFF. Here the CDR3 DNA reads TGTGCCTGGAGTCCCCTGCTAGCGGGGGGGCCTACCGGGGAGCTGTTTTTT.